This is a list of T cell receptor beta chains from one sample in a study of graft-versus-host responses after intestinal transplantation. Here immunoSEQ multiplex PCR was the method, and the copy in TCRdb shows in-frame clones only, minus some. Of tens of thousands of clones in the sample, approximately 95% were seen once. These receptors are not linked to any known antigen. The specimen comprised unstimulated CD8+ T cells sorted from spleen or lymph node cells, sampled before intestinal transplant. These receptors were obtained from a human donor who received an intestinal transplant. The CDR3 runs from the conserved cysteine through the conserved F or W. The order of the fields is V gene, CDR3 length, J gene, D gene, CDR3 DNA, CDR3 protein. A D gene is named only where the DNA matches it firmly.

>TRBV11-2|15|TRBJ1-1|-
TGTGCCAGCACTTCCTGGCAGGGGATGAACACTGAAGCTTTCTTT
CASTSWQGMNTEAFF
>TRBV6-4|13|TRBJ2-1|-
TGTGCCAGCAGTGACACCCTGGGAGATGAGCAGTTCTTC
CASSDTLGDEQFF
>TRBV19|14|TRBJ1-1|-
TGTGCCAGTAGTATGGGGGGAACTCACACTGAAGCTTTCTTT
CASSMGGTHTEAFF
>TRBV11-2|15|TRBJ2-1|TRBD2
TGTGCCAGCAGCGGGAGTGAGACTAGCTTGAATGAGCAGTTCTTC
CASSGSETSLNEQFF
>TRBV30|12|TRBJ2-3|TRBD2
TGTGCCGTAGCGGGGGGGCCGGATACGCAGTATTTT
CAVAGGPDTQYF
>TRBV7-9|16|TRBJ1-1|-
TGTGCCAGCAGTCCGACAGGTGGGTCAATAAACACTGAAGCTTTCTTT
CASSPTGGSINTEAFF
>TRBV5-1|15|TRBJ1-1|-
TGCGCCAGCAGCACACGGGAGACATTGAACACTGAAGCTTTCTTT
CASSTRETLNTEAFF
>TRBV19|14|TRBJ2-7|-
TGTGCCAGTAGTATTTTTCGAGGCGGGTACGAGCAGTACTTC
CASSIFRGGYEQYF
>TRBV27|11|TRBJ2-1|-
TGTGCCAGTCAGCGGGTAAATGAGCAGTTCTTC
CASQRVNEQFF
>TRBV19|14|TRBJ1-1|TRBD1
TGTGCCAGTAGTACGACACAGGGGCTCACTGAAGCTTTCTTT
CASSTTQGLTEAFF
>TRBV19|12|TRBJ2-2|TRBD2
TGTGCCAGCGGGAGGGCCTCGGGGGAGCTGTTTTTT
CASGRASGELFF
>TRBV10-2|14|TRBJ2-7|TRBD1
TGCGCCAGCAGCGGGACAGGGGGCCCCTACGAGCAGTACTTC
CASSGTGGPYEQYF
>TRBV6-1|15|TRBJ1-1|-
TGTGCCAGCAGTGAAGAGGGGGATAGGGACACTGAAGCTTTCTTT
CASSEEGDRDTEAFF
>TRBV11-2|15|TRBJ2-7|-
TGTGCCAGCAGCTTAGAGGGAACAGGGTTCGACGAGCAGTACTTC
CASSLEGTGFDEQYF
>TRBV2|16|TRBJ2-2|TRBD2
TGTGCCAGCAGTGGGCAGCGGGAGCTGGTGGCCGGGGAGCTGTTTTTT
CASSGQRELVAGELFF
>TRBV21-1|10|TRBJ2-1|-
TGTGCCAGCCCCCCGGGGGAACAGTTCTTC
CASPPGEQFF
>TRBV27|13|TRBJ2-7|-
TGTGCCAGCAGTTTTAGCGGTTCCTACGAGCAGTACTTC
CASSFSGSYEQYF
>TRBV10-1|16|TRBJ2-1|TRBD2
TGCGCCAGCAGTGATGGCGGGAGGGGCCTAAACAATGAGCAGTTCTTC
CASSDGGRGLNNEQFF